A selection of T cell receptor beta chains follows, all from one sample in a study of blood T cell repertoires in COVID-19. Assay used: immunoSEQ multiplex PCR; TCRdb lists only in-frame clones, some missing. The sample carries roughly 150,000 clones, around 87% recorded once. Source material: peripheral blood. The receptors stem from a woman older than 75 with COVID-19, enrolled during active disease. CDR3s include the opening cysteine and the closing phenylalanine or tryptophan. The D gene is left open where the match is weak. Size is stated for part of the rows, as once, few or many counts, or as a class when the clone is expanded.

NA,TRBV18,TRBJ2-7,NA,CASSPPMENEQYF,TGTGCCAGCTCACCACCGATGGAGAACGAGCAGTACTTC
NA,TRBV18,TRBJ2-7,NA,CASSPIGDSSEQYF,TGTGCCAGCTCCCCTATCGGAGACAGTAGCGAGCAGTACTTC
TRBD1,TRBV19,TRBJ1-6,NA,CASKGDRGSGNSPLHF,TGTGCCAGTAAAGGGGACAGGGGATCCGGGAATTCACCCCTCCACTTT
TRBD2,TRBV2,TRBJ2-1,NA,CASSWREGNEQFF,TGTGCCAGCAGTTGGCGGGAGGGAAATGAGCAGTTCTTC
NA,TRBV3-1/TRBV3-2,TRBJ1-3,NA,CASGLGLSGNTIYF,TGTGCCAGTGGGCTGGGGCTCTCTGGAAACACCATATATTTT
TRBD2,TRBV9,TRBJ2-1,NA,CASSVVGRPGLAGDNEQFF,TGTGCCAGCAGCGTAGTGGGGCGCCCAGGACTAGCGGGAGACAATGAGCAGTTCTTC
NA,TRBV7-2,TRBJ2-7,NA,CASSLWGGGGEQYF,TGTGCCAGCAGCCTTTGGGGGGGAGGGGGGGAGCAGTACTTC
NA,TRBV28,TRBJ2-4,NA,CASSLGDTKNIQYF,TGTGCCAGCAGTTTGGGGGACACGAAAAACATTCAGTACTTC
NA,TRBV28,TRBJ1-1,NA,CASSEGTEAFF,TGTGCCAGCAGCGAGGGAACTGAAGCTTTCTTT
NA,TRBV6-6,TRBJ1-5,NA,CASSYLSLDQPQHF,TGTGCCAGCAGTTACCTCTCCCTTGATCAGCCCCAGCATTTT
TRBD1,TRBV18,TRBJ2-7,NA,CASSVRTGLYEQYF,TGTGCCAGCTCCGTACGGACAGGTTTGTACGAGCAGTACTTC
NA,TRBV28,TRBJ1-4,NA,CASSPRAGNNEKLFF,TGTGCCAGCAGTCCCCGAGCAGGAAATAATGAAAAACTGTTTTTT
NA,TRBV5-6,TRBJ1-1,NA,CASSSQYTEAFF,TGTGCCAGCAGCAGTCAGTACACTGAAGCTTTCTTT
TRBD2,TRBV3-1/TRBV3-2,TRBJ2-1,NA,CASSAPGLAGVSEQFF,TGTGCCAGCAGCGCCCCTGGGCTAGCGGGAGTAAGTGAGCAGTTCTTC
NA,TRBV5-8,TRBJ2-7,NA,CASSLRYEQYF,TGTGCCAGCAGCTTGCGCTACGAGCAGTACTTC
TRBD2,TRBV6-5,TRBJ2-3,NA,CASNIGLAGADTQYF,TGTGCCAGCAACATCGGACTAGCGGGAGCAGATACGCAGTATTTT
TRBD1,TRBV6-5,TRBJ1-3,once,CASSYGQAFSGNTIYF,TGTGCCAGCAGTTACGGACAGGCCTTCTCTGGAAACACCATATATTTT
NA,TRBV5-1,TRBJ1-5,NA,CASSFSTSLLGATNQPQHF,TGCGCCAGCAGCTTTTCGACTTCCTTATTGGGTGCAACAAATCAGCCCCAGCATTTT